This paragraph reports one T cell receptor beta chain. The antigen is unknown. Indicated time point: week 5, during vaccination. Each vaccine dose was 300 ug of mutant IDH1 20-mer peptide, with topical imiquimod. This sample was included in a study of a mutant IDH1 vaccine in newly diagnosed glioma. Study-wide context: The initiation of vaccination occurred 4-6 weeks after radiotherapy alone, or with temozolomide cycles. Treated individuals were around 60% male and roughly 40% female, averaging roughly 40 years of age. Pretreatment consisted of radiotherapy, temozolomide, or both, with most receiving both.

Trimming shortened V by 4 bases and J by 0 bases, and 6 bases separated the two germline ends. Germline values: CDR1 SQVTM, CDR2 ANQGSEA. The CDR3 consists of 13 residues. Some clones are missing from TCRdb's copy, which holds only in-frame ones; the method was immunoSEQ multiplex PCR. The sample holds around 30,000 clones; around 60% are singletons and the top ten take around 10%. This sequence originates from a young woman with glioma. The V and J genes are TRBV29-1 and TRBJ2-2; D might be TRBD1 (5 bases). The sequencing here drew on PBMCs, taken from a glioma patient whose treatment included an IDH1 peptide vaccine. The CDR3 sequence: CSVGQSNTGELFF. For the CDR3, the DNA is TGCAGCGTTGGACAGTCGAACACCGGGGAGCTGTTTTTT.